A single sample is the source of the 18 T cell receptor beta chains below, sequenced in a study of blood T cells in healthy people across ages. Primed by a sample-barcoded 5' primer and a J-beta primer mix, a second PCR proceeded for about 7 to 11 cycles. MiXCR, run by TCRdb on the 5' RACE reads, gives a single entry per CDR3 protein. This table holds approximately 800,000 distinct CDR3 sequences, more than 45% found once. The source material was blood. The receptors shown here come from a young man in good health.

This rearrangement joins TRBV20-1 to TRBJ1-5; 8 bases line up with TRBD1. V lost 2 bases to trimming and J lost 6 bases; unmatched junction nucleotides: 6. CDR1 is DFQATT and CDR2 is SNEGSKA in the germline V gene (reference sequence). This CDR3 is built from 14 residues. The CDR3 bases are TGCAGTGCTAGATCAACGGACAGGGTTCAGCCCCAGCATTTT. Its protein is CSARSTDRVQPQHF.

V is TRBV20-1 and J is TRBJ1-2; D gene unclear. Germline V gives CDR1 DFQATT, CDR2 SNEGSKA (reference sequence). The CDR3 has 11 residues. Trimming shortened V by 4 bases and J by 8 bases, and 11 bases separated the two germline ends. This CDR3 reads CSATGSGGYTF. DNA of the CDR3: TGCAGTGCTACGGGGTCCGGAGGCTACACCTTC.

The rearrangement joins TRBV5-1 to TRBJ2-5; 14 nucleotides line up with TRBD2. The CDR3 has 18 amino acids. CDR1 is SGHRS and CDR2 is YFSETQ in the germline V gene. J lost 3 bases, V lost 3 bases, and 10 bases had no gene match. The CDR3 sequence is CASSSGLAGGISKETQYF. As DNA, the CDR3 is TGCGCCAGCAGCTCCGGACTAGCGGGAGGTATATCAAAAGAGACCCAGTACTTC.

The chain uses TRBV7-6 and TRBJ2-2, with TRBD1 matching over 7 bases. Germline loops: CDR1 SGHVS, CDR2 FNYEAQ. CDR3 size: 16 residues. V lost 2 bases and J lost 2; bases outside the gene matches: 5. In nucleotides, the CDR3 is TGTGCCAGCAGCTTAAGACAGGGAATAAACACCGGGGAGCTGTTTTTT. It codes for CASSLRQGINTGELFF.

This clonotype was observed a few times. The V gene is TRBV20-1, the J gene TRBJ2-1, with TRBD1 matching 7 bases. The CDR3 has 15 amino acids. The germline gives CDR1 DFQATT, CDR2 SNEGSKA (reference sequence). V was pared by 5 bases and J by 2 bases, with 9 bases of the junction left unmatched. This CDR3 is CSAPQVTGTYNEQFF. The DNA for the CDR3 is TGCAGTGCTCCCCAAGTGACAGGGACCTACAATGAGCAGTTCTTC.

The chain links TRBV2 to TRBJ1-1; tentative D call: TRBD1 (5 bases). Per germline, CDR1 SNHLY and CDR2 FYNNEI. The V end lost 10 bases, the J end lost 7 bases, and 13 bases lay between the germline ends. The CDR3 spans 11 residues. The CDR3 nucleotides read TGTGCCACCTCGGGGGGTGGTGAAGCTTTCTTT. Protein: CATSGGGEAFF.

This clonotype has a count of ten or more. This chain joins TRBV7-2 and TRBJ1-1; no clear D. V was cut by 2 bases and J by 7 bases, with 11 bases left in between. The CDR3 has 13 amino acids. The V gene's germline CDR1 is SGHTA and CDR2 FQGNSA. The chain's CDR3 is CASSLLVGLEAFF. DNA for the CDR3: TGTGCCAGCAGCTTATTGGTCGGGCTTGAAGCTTTCTTT.

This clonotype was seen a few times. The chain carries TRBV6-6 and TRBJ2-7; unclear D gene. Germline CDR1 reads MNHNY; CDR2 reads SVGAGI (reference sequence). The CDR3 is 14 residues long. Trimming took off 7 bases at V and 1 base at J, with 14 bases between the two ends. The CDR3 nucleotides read TGTGCCAGCAACCGCAAGGGTTGGTCCTACGAGCAGTACTTC. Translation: CASNRKGWSYEQYF.

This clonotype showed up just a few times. The DNA of the CDR3 is TGTGCCAGCAGTTACAAGGGATCACCCCTCCACTTT. It translates to CASSYKGSPLHF. V is TRBV6-6 and J is TRBJ1-6; unclear D gene. This CDR3 contains 12 residues. The V gene lost 2 bases and the J gene lost 10 bases, with 6 bases spanning the gap. Germline V lookup: CDR1 MNHNY, CDR2 SVGAGI (reference sequence).

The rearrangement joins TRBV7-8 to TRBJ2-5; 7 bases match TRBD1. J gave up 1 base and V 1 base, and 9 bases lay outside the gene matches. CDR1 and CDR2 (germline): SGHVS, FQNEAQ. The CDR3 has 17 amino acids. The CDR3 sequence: CASSLVGTALSQETQYF. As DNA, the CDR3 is TGTGCCAGCAGCTTAGTCGGGACAGCTCTATCCCAAGAGACCCAGTACTTC.

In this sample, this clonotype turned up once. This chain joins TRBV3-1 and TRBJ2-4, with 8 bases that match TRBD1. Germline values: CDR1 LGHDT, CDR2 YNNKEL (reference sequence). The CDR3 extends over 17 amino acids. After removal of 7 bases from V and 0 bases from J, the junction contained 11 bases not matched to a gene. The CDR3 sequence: CASKHLRGRGAKNIQYF. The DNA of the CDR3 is TGTGCCAGCAAACACCTCAGGGGGCGCGGAGCCAAAAACATTCAGTACTTC.

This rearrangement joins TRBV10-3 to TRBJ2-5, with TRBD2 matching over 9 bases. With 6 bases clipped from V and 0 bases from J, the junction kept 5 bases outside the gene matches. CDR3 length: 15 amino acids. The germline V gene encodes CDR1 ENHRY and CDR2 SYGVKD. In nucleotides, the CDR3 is TGTGCCATCAGCCTTAGACTAGCGGACCAAGAGACCCAGTACTTC. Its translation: CAISLRLADQETQYF.

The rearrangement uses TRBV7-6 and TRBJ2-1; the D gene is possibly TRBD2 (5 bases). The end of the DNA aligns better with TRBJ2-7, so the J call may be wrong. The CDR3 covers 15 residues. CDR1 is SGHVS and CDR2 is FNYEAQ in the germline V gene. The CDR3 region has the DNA TGTGCCAGCAGCATGACACCTAGCTCCTACAATGAGCAGTACTTC. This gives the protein CASSMTPSSYNEQYF.

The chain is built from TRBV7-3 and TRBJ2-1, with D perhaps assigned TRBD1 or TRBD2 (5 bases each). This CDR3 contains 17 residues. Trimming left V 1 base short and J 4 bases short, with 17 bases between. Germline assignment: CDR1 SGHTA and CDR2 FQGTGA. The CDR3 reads CASSLSRGELGYNEQFF. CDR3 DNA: TGTGCCAGCAGCTTAAGCCGAGGGGAGCTGGGGTACAATGAGCAGTTCTTC.

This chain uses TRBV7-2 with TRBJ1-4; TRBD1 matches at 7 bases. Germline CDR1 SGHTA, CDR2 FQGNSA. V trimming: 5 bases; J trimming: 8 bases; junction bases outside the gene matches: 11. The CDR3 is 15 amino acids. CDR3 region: CASSLTGTVREKLFF. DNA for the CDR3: TGTGCCAGCAGCCTCACCGGGACAGTCCGAGAAAAACTGTTTTTT.

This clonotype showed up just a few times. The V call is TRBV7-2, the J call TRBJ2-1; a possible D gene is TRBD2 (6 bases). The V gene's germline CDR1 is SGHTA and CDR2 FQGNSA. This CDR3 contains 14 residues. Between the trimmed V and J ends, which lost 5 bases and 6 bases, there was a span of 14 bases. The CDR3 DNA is TGTGCCAGCAGCCAAGGGATCGGGGGCAATGAGCAGTTCTTC. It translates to CASSQGIGGNEQFF. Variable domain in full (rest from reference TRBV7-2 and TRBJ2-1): GAGVSQSPSNKVTEKGKDVELRCDPISGHTALYWYRQSLGQGLEFLIYFQGNSAPDKSGLPSDRFSAERTGGSVSTLTIQRTQQEDSAVYLCASSQGIGGNEQFFGPGTRLTVL.

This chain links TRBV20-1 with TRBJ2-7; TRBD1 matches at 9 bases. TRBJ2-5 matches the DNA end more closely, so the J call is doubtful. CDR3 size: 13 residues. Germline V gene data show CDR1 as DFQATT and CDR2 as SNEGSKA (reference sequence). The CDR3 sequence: CSAPGTGTETQYF. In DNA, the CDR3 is TGCAGTGCTCCTGGGACAGGGACGGAGACCCAGTACTTC.

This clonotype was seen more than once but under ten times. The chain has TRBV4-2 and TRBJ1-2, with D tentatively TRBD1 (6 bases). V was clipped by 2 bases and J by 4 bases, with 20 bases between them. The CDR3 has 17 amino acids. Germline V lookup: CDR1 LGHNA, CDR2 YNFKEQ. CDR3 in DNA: TGTGCCAGCAGCCAACTCTTCACAGGGAGGATACTCTATGGCTACACCTTC. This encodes CASSQLFTGRILYGYTF.